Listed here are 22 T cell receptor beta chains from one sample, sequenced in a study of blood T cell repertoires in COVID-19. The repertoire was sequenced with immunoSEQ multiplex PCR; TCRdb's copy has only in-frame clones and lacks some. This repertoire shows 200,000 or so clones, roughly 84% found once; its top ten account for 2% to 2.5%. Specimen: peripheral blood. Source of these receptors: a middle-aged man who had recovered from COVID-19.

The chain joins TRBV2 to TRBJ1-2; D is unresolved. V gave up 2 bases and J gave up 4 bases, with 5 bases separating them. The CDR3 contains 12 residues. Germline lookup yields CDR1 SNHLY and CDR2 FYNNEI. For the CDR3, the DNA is TGTGCCAGCAGTGAATGGGCCTATGGCTACACCTTC. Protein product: CASSEWAYGYTF.

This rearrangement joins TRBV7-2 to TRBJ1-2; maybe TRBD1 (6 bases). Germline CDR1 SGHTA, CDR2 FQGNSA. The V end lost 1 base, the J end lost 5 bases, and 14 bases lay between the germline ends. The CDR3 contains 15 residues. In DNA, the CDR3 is TGTGCCAGCAGCTTAGTTTTGGGGGCGCAATATGGCTACACCTTC. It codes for CASSLVLGAQYGYTF.

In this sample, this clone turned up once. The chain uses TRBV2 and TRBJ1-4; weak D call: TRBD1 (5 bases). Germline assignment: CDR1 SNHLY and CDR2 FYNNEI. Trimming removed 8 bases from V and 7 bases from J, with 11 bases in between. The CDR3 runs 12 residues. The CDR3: CASSGNGEKLFF. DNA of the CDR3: TGTGCCAGCTCAGGGAATGGTGAAAAACTGTTTTTT.

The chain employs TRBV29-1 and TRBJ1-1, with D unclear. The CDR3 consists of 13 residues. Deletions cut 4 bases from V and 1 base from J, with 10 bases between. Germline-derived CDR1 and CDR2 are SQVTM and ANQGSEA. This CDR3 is CSVGTRGNTEAFF. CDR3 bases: TGCAGCGTTGGGACCCGGGGGAACACTGAAGCTTTCTTT.

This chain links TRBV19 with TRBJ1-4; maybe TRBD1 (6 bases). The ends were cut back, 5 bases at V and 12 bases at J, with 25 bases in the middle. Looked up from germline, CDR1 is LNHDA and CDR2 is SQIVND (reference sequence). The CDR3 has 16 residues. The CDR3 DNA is TGTGCCAGTAGTGTCTCCGGACAGAGATTTAACAAGGAACTGTTTTTT. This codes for CASSVSGQRFNKELFF.

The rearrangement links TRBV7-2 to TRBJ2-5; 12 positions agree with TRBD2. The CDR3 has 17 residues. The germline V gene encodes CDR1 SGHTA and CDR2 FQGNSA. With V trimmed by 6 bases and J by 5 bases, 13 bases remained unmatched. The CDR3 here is CASSRSWLAGGAETQYF. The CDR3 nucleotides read TGTGCCAGCAGTAGAAGCTGGCTAGCGGGGGGGGCTGAGACCCAGTACTTC.

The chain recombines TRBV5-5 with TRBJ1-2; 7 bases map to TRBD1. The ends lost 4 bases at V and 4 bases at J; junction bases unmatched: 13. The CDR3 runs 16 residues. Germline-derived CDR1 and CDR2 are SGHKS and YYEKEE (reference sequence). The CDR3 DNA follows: TGTGCCAGCAGCACCGGGACAGACCAGAAGCGCTATGGCTACACCTTC. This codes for CASSTGTDQKRYGYTF.

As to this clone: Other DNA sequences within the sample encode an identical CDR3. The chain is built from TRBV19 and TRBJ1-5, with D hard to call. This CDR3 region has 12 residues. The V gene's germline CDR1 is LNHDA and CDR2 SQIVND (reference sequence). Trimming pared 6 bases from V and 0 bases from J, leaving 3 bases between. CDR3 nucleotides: TGTGCCAGTAGCTATAGCAATCAGCCCCAGCATTTT. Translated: CASSYSNQPQHF.

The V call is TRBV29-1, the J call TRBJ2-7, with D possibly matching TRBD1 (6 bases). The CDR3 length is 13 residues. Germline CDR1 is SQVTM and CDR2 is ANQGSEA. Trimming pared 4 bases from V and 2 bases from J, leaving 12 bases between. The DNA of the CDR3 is TGCAGCGTTGTAAGAGACAGGACCTACGAGCAGTACTTC. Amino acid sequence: CSVVRDRTYEQYF.

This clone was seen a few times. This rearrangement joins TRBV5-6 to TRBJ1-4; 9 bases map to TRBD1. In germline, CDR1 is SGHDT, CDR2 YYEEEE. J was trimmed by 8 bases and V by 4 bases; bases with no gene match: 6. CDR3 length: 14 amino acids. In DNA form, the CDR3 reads TGTGCCAGCAGCCCTGGACAGGGGTCGGAAAAACTGTTTTTT. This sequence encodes CASSPGQGSEKLFF. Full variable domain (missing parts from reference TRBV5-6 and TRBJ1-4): DAGVTQSPTHLIKTRGQQVTLRCSPKSGHDTVSWYQQALGQGPQFIFQYYEEEERQRGNFPDRFSGHQFPNYSSELNVNALLLGDSALYLCASSPGQGSEKLFFGSGTQLSVL.

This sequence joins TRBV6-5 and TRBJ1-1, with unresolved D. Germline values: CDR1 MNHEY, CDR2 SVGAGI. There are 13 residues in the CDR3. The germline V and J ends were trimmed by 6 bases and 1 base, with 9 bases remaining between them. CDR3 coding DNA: TGTGCCAGCAGCGTACAGTGGAACACTGAAGCTTTCTTT. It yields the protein CASSVQWNTEAFF.

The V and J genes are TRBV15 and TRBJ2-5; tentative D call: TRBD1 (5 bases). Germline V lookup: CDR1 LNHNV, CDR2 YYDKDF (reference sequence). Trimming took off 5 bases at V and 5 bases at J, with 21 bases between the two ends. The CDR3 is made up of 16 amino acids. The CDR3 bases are TGTGCCACCAGCCTCTTCTTTAGCAGGGAATGGGAGACCCAGTACTTC. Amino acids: CATSLFFSREWETQYF.

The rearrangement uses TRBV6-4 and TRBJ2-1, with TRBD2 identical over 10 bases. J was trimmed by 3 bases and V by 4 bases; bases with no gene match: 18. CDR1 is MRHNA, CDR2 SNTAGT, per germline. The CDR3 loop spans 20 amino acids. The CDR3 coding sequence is TGTGCCAGCAGTGTTGGATTTGTGGGAGGTAGCGGGAGGATCTACAATGAGCAGTTCTTC. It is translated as CASSVGFVGGSGRIYNEQFF.

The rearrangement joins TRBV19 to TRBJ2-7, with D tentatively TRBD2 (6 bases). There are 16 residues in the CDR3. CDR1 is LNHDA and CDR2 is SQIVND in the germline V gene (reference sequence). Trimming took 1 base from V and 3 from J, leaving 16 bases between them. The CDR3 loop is CASSIGLGGAVYEQYF. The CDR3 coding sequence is TGTGCCAGTAGTATAGGGTTGGGGGGAGCAGTCTACGAGCAGTACTTC. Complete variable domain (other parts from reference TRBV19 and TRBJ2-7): DGGITQSPKYLFRKEGQNVTLSCEQNLNHDAMYWYRQDPGQGLRLIYYSQIVNDFQKGDIAEGYSVSREKKESFPLTVTSAQKNPTAFYLCASSIGLGGAVYEQYFGPGTRLTVT.

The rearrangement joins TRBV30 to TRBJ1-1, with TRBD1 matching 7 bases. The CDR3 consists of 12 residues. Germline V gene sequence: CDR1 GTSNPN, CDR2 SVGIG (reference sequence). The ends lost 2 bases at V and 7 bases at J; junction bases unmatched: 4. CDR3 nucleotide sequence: TGTGCCTGGAGTCCGACAGGGCTTGAAGCTTTCTTT. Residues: CAWSPTGLEAFF.

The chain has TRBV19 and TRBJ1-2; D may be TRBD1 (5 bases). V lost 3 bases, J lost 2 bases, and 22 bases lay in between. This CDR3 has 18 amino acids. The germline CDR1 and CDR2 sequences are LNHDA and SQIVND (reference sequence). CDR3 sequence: CASSMDTTRAGANYGYTF. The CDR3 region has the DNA TGTGCCAGTAGTATGGACACGACACGGGCAGGAGCCAACTATGGCTACACCTTC.

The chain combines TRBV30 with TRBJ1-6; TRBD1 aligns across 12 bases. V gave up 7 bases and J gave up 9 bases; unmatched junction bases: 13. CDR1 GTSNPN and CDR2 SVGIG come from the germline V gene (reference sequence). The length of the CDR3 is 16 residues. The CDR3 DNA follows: TGTGCCTTAACCTCCGGGACAGGGGGCGCGGGTTCACCCCTCCACTTT. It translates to CALTSGTGGAGSPLHF.

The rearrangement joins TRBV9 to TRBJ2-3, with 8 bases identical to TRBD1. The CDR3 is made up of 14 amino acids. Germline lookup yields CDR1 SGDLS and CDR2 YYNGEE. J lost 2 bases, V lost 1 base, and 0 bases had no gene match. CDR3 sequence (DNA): TGTGCCAGCAGCGTACAGGGGGCCACAGATACGCAGTATTTT. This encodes CASSVQGATDTQYF.

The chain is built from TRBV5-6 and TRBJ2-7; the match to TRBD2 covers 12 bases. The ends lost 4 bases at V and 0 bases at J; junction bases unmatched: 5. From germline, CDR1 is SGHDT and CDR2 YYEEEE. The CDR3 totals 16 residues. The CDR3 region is CASSKTSGGPSYEQYF. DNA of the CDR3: TGTGCCAGCAGCAAGACTAGCGGGGGCCCCTCCTACGAGCAGTACTTC. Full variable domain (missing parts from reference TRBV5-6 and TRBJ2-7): DAGVTQSPTHLIKTRGQQVTLRCSPKSGHDTVSWYQQALGQGPQFIFQYYEEEERQRGNFPDRFSGHQFPNYSSELNVNALLLGDSALYLCASSKTSGGPSYEQYFGPGTRLTVT.

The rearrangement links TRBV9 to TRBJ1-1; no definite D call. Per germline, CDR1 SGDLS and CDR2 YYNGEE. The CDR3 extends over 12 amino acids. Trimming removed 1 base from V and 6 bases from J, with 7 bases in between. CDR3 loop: CASSVMDSEAFF. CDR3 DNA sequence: TGTGCCAGCAGCGTAATGGACTCTGAAGCTTTCTTT.

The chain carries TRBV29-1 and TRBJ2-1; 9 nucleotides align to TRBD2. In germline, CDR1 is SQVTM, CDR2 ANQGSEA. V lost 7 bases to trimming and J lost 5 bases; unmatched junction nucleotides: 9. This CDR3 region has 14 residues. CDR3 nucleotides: TGCAGCGCCGAAGGACTAGCGTGGGACAATGAGCAGTTCTTC. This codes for CSAEGLAWDNEQFF.

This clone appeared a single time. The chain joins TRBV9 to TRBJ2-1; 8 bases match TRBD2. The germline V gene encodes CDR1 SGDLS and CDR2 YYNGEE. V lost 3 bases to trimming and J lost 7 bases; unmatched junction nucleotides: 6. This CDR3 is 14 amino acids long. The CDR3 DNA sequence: TGTGCCAGCAGCGAAAGCGGGAGTCGGAATGAGCAGTTCTTC. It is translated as CASSESGSRNEQFF.